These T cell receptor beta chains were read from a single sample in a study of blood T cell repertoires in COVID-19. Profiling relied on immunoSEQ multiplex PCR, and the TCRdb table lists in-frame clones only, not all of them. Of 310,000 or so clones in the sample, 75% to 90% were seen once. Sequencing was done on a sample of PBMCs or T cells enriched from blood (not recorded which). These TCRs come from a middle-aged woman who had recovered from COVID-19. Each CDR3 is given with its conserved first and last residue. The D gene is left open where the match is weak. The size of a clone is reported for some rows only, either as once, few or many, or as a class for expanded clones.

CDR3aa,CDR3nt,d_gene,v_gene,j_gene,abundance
CASSSSPAGGAYNSPLHF,TGCGCCAGCAGCTCGTCCCCCGCGGGGGGGGCTTACAATTCACCCCTCCACTTT,NA,TRBV5-1,TRBJ1-6,NA
CASTPRRETGVREAFF,TGTGCCAGCACCCCCAGGCGAGAGACAGGGGTCCGGGAAGCTTTCTTT,TRBD1,TRBV27,TRBJ1-1,NA
CASSQDVGRAGRTDTQYF,TGCGCCAGCAGCCAAGATGTCGGGAGGGCAGGACGCACAGATACGCAGTATTTT,TRBD2,TRBV4-3,TRBJ2-3,once
CASSRTSGAYEQYF,TGTGCCAGCAGCCGGACTAGCGGAGCCTACGAGCAGTACTTC,TRBD2,TRBV6-5,TRBJ2-7,few
CATSKTGHYEQYF,TGTGCCACGAGCAAGACAGGGCACTACGAGCAGTACTTC,TRBD1,TRBV15,TRBJ2-7,NA
CASTPPNTGELFF,TGCGCCAGCACTCCTCCCAACACCGGGGAGCTGTTTTTT,NA,TRBV5-1,TRBJ2-2,NA
CAWTGGTGGSETQYF,TGTGCCTGGACGGGAGGGACAGGGGGCAGCGAGACCCAGTACTTC,TRBD1,TRBV30,TRBJ2-5,NA
CASSLAEGVGYTF,TGCGCCAGCAGCTTGGCCGAAGGGGTCGGCTACACCTTC,NA,TRBV5-1,TRBJ1-2,NA
CASSTSTVYTGELFF,TGCGCCAGCAGCACATCGACAGTCTACACCGGGGAGCTGTTTTTT,NA,TRBV4-1,TRBJ2-2,NA
CSVDQGHTEAFF,TGCAGCGTTGATCAGGGCCACACTGAAGCTTTCTTT,NA,TRBV29-1,TRBJ1-1,NA